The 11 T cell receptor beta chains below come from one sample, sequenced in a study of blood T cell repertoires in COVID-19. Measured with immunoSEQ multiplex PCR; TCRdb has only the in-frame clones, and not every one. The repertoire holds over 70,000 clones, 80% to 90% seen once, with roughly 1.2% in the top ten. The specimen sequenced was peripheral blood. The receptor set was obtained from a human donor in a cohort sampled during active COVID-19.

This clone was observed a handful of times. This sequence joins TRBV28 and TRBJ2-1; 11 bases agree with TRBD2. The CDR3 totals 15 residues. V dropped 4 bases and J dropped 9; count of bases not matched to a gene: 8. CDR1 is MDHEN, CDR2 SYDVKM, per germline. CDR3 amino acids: CASSSFSGRAAEQFF. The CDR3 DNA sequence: TGTGCCAGCAGTTCTTTTAGCGGGAGGGCCGCTGAGCAGTTCTTC.

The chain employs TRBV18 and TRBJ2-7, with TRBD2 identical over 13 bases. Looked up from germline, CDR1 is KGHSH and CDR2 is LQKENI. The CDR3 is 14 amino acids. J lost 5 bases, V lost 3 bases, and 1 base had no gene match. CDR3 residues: CASSPGLAGDEQYF. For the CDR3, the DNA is TGTGCCAGCTCACCCGGACTAGCGGGAGACGAGCAGTACTTC.

CDR3 DNA: TGTGCCAGCAGTGCGGGACCGGGAGGCACCATATATTTT. Amino acids: CASSAGPGGTIYF. The chain uses TRBV2 and TRBJ1-3, with a weak D call TRBD1 (5 bases). Deletions cut 4 bases from V and 9 bases from J, with 13 bases between. The germline CDR1 and CDR2 sequences are SNHLY and FYNNEI. This CDR3 contains 13 residues.

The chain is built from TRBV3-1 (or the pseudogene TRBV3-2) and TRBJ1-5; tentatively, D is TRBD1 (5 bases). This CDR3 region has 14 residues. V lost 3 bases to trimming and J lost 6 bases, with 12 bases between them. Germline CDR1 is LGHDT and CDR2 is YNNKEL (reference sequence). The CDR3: CASSQGIRGQPQHF. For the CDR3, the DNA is TGTGCCAGCAGCCAGGGGATAAGGGGTCAGCCCCAGCATTTT.

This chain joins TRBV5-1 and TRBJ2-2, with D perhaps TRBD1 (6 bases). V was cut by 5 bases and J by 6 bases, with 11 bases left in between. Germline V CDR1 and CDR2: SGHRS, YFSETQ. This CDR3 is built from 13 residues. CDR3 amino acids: CASSWTEPGELFF. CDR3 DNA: TGCGCCAGCAGTTGGACAGAGCCCGGGGAGCTGTTTTTT.

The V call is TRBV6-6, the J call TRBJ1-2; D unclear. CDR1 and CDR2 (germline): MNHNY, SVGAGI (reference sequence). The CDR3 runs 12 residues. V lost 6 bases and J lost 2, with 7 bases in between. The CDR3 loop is CASSTTNYGYTF. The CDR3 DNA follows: TGTGCCAGCAGCACGACAAACTATGGCTACACCTTC.

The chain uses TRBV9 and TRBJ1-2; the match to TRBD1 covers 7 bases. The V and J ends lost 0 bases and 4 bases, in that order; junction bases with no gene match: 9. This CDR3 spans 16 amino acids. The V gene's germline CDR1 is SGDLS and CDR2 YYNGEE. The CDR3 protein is CASSVGTRGSGYGYTF. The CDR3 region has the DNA TGTGCCAGCAGCGTAGGGACCAGGGGGAGCGGCTATGGCTACACCTTC.

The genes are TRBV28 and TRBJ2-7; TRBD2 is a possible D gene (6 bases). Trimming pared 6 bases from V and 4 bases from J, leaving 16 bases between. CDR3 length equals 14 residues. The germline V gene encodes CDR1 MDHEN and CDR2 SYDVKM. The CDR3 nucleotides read TGTGCCAGCAGCCCCGGGACTTCACCTTACGAGCAGTACTTC. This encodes CASSPGTSPYEQYF.

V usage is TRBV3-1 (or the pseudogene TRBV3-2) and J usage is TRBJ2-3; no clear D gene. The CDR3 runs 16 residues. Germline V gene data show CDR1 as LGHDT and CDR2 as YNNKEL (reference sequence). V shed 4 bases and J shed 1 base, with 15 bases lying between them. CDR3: CASSRLVGEGTDTQYF. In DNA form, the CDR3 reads TGTGCCAGCAGCCGCCTCGTTGGCGAGGGCACAGATACGCAGTATTTT.

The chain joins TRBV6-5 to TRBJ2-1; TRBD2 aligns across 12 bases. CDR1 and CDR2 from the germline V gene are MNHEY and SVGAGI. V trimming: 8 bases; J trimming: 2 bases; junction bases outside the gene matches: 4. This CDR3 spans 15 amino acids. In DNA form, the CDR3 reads TGTGCCAGCGGGACTAGCGGGCGTACCTACAATGAGCAGTTCTTC. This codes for CASGTSGRTYNEQFF.

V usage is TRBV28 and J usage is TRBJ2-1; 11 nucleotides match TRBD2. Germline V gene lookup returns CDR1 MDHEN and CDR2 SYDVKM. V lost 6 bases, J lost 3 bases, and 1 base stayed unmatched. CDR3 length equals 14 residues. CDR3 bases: TGTGCCAGCAGGGGGACTAGCGGCTACAATGAGCAGTTCTTC. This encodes CASRGTSGYNEQFF.